The TCR beta chain under discussion was sequenced for a study of T cell responses to AZD1222 COVID-19 vaccine. TCRdb keeps only in-frame clones here, not all; method: immunoSEQ multiplex PCR. Seen here are roughly 100,000 clones, approximately 90% observed once, and the top ten hold about 8.1%. A note on this clone: Antigen unknown.

The study's findings and limits: Reports indicate that nearly half of spike-specific TCRs are directed at unmutated variant regions.

The germline CDR1 and CDR2 sequences are SGHDN and FVKESK. This CDR3 has 15 amino acids. Trimming cost V 1 base and J 2 bases; bases outside gene matches: 4. This sequence joins TRBV14 and TRBJ2-7; 8 nucleotides align to TRBD1. This clonotype originated in an adult who received the AZD1222 COVID-19 vaccine. The sample in question was peripheral blood, obtained 28 days after the second AZD1222 dose. The CDR3 DNA follows: TGTGCCAGCAGCCAAGGACAGGGGCGAACCTACGAGCAGTACTTC. Protein sequence: CASSQGQGRTYEQYF. Based on the CDR3 plus reference TRBV14 and TRBJ2-7, the full variable domain is EAGVTQFPSHSVIEKGQTVTLRCDPISGHDNLYWYRRVMGKEIKFLLHFVKESKQDESGMPNNRFLAERTGGTYSTLKVQPAELEDSGVYFCASSQGQGRTYEQYFGPGTRLTVT.